Listed here are 4 T cell receptor beta chains from one sample, sequenced in a study of shared clonotypes between healthy human individuals. Assay used: immunoSEQ multiplex PCR; TCRdb lists only in-frame clones, some missing. The sample lists over 2 million clones; about 95% were seen once. It was CD45RO-negative cells, positively selected for CCR7, that made up naive CD8 cells, with terminally differentiated effector memory CD45RA+ cells excluded. Sequenced: naive CD8+ T cells sorted from blood. The source is a young man in good health.

The chain joins TRBV5-5 to TRBJ2-7; D ambiguous. Per the germline V gene, CDR1 is SGHKS and CDR2 is YYEKEE (reference sequence). The CDR3 length is 11 residues. Trimming took 2 bases from V and 5 from J, leaving 5 bases between them. The DNA for the CDR3 is TGTGCCAGCAGCTTTTCCCACGAGCAGTACTTC. Encoded protein: CASSFSHEQYF.

The V gene is TRBV19, the J gene TRBJ2-7, with 8 bases that match TRBD1. The CDR3 covers 15 residues. V shed 3 bases, J shed 3 bases, and the junction held 7 bases outside the gene matches. From germline, CDR1 is LNHDA and CDR2 SQIVND (reference sequence). The CDR3 DNA reads TGTGCCAGTAGTATCGACAGGGGTCCTCTCTACGAGCAGTACTTC. Translated, it gives CASSIDRGPLYEQYF.

On this clone: This sample includes further DNA sequences coding for the same CDR3. The chain is built from TRBV2 and TRBJ2-5, with a weak D call TRBD1 (6 bases). V lost 7 bases, J lost 3 bases, and 6 bases lay in between. The CDR3 contains 11 residues. The germline V gene encodes CDR1 SNHLY and CDR2 FYNNEI. CDR3 loop: CASNREETQYF. The DNA for the CDR3 is TGTGCCAGCAACAGGGAAGAGACCCAGTACTTC.

The CDR3 region has the DNA TGCGCCAGCAGCCAAGGGCCAGGGGTGGAGGCAGATACGCAGTATTTT. Protein: CASSQGPGVEADTQYF. This rearrangement joins TRBV4-1 to TRBJ2-3; perhaps TRBD1 as D (6 bases). The CDR3 spans 16 residues. Germline V lookup: CDR1 MGHRA, CDR2 YSYEKL. Trimming stripped 1 base from V and 4 bases from J, with 15 bases between.